The sequence of this T cell receptor beta chain was determined in a study of T cells in Graves' hyperthyroidism and ophthalmopathy (dated by TCRdb to the late 2010s). For the wider study: Peripheral blood was sampled at the time of initial diagnosis, prior to any treatment. A discovery cohort of about 95 patients, roughly 43 with Graves' ophthalmopathy and under 60 with stable Graves' hyperthyroidism, was used to find distinguishing TCR V-J signatures. Prospective prediction of ophthalmopathy was tested in an independent validation cohort of fewer than 20 hyperthyroidism patients and 15 to 17 patients who later progressed to ophthalmopathy. For training and testing, the 95 to 100 patients in the discovery cohort were randomly divided in a 7:3 ratio. In addition, the study compared T-cell repertoires in thyroid tissue and in blood from 6 or 7 Graves' hyperthyroidism patients. After sampling, hyperthyroidism patients received methimazole starting at 30 mg daily, and ophthalmopathy patients received high-dose intravenous methylprednisolone. TCR Vbeta CDR3 sequencing of 135 peripheral blood samples (roughly 43 ophthalmopathy, 75 hyperthyroidism and some 17 progressor patients) is reported in the paper.

Graves' hyperthyroidism was defined as stable when no progression to ophthalmopathy occurred over 18 months of follow-up. The hyperthyroidism patients were between 18 and 65 years old and newly diagnosed, with a disease duration of less than 2 months. The study excluded patients with uncontrolled infections, other autoimmune diseases, pregnancy or lactation. Diagnoses were established on the basis of clinical symptoms, serum thyroxine and TRAb, thyroid ultrasound, and orbital computed tomography. PBMCs were separated from 10 ml of fresh peripheral blood using Ficoll-Paque density gradient centrifugation. Trizol reagent was used to extract total RNA, and RNA quality was then checked on an Agilent 2100 Bioanalyzer. Trimming takes 5 bases from V and 7 bases from J, and the germline ends sit 11 bases apart. Its CDR3 holds 12 amino acids, cysteine through phenylalanine. The DNA shown is the 36-base CDR3, in frame from base 1. From the germline V gene, CDR1 is SGHNT and CDR2 is YENEEA.

Broader findings and caveats from the paper: Most expanded thyroid clonotypes (frequency above 0.001) were also found in blood, which suggests that blood repertoires may mirror thyroid immune responses. No statistical method was used to fix the sample size in advance, and group allocation was not hidden from the investigators. A model built on a 13 V-J signature distinguished ophthalmopathy from stable hyperthyroidism, reaching about 89% sensitivity and around 81% specificity in cross-validation and 80%/75% in testing. In validation, progression to ophthalmopathy was predicted by the model with approximately 67% sensitivity and under 85% specificity, a median of about 6.4 months before onset.

This clonotype was detected many times. The antigen this receptor binds is unknown. Base-call qualities are not available, and no considerably larger clone is one nucleotide away. Amplification of TCR beta CDR3 regions was carried out from RNA transcripts. A first-round RT-PCR of the TCR CDR3 used the HTBI primer set with the Qiagen OneStep RT-PCR kit. The libraries were constructed in a second round of multiplex PCR and then size-selected and purified. Paired-end sequencing of the libraries was performed with 100 bp reads on an Illumina HiSeq2000. As for the original processing: SOAPnuke was used to process the raw data, throwing out any read that contained adapters or uncalled bases, had a mean Phred below 15, or lacked an exact constant-primer or identifier match. COPE v1.2.5 was used to merge the high-quality paired reads, and each unique nucleotide sequence was defined as a clonotype. Clonotypes were aligned to IMGT TRBV, TRBD and TRBJ reference segments using MiTCR v1.1. The analysis was restricted to V-J combinations with a frequency above 0.0001, which together covered just over 99% of the repertoires. The TCS score was defined as F50 (clonal expansion) divided by E x V (chaos), with BLOSUM62-based TCRdist calculated between CDR3 peptides within each V-J. Welch's t-statistics and random forest reduced approximately 520 V-J features to fewer than 15, which were used in a naive Bayes classifier (R e1071). TCRdb applied fastp at Q25 and MiXCR to the public reads, then kept only in-frame beta chains. Rows merge per CDR3 protein into single entries with the most common DNA and genes. V and J calls and clone size were set by TCRdb, not the authors. The sample table shows under 400,000 distinct CDR3 sequences, and around a sixth are seen once. The ten largest clones represent approximately 33% of the sample.

This receptor was obtained from a man aged 30 to 39 with Graves' hyperthyroidism. The rearrangement combines TRBV11-3 with TRBJ2-5; TRBD2 is possibly the D segment (6 matching bases). Sequences were obtained from blood. The CDR3 protein sequence reads: CASSTLGGTQYF. The nucleotide sequence reads as follows: TGTGCCAGCAGCACCTTGGGGGGGACCCAGTACTTC.